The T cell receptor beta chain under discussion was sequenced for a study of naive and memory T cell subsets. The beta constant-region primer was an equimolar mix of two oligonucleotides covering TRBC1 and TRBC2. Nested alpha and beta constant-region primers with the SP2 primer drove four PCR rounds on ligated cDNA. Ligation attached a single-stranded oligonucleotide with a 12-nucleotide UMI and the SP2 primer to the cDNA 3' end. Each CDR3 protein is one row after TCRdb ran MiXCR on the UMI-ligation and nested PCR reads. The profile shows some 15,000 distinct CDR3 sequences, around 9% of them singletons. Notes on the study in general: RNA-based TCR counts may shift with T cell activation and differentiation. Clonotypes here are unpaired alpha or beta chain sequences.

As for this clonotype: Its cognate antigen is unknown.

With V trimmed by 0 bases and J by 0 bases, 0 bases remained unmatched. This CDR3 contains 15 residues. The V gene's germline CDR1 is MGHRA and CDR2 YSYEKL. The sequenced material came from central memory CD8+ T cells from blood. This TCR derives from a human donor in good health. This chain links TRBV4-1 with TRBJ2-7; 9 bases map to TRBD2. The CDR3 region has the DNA TGCGCCAGCAGCCAAGATAGCGGGGGCTCCTACGAGCAGTACTTC. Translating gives CASSQDSGGSYEQYF.